This entry lists 17 T cell receptor beta chains sequenced from one sample in a study of CD8 T cells in ankylosing spondylitis. These receptors are not linked to any known antigen. TCRdb redid the calling of the 5' RACE reads with MiXCR, one entry per CDR3 protein. The data show 700,000 to 1,000,000 distinct CDR3 sequences, 10% to 15% seen once. Study outcomes and limitations: Made up of eight highly homologous variants, a TCR beta motif appeared characteristic of ankylosing spondylitis blood.

Sequenced material: blood, either unsorted or a sorted T cell fraction (not recorded which). These receptors came from a male donor with ankylosing spondylitis.

Only a few counts were recorded for this clonotype. J is TRBJ2-5 and V is TRBV20-1; 11 positions match TRBD2. The CDR3 covers 17 residues. With 6 bases clipped from V and 2 bases from J, the junction kept 14 bases outside the gene matches. Germline lookup yields CDR1 DFQATT and CDR2 SNEGSKA (reference sequence). CDR3 DNA sequence: TGCAGTGCGAGAACTAGCGGGAGAGGGGGAATGCAAGAGACCCAGTACTTC. Translating gives CSARTSGRGGMQETQYF.

This clonotype was observed many times. The chain couples TRBV20-1 to TRBJ2-3; D is possibly TRBD2 (6 bases). The CDR3 contains 13 residues. Trimming shortened V by 1 base and J by 5 bases, and 10 bases separated the two germline ends. Germline V gene sequence: CDR1 DFQATT, CDR2 SNEGSKA (reference sequence). CDR3 nucleotides: TGCAGTGCTAGAGGCGGGGTGGGAGATACGCAGTATTTT. Translation gives CSARGGVGDTQYF.

Many counts were recorded for this clonotype. The chain carries TRBV6-1 and TRBJ1-2, with D possibly being TRBD1 (6 bases). Trimming left V 10 bases short and J 0 bases short, with 18 bases between. This CDR3 is 15 amino acids long. Germline V gene sequence: CDR1 MNHNS, CDR2 SASEGT. The CDR3 nucleotides read TGTGCCACGGCCGGCTACAGGGCCACTAACTATGGCTACACCTTC. Amino acid sequence: CATAGYRATNYGYTF.

There are a few counts of this clonotype. The chain combines TRBV11-2 with TRBJ2-3, with D possibly matching TRBD2 (6 bases). Trimming left V 1 base short and J 0 bases short, with 17 bases between. This CDR3 is 18 amino acids long. The germline V gene has CDR1 SGHAT and CDR2 FQNNGV. The CDR3 protein is CASSLGWVERVSTDTQYF. CDR3 sequence (DNA): TGTGCCAGCAGCTTAGGTTGGGTAGAGCGGGTGAGCACAGATACGCAGTATTTT.

The chain is built from TRBV20-1 and TRBJ2-5; 9 bases align to TRBD1. The CDR3 contains 14 residues. Per the germline V gene, CDR1 is DFQATT and CDR2 is SNEGSKA (reference sequence). V was clipped by 5 bases and J by 2 bases; unmatched bases: 6. CDR3 amino acids: CSAAGTGWQETQYF. As DNA, the CDR3 is TGCAGTGCTGCCGGGACAGGGTGGCAAGAGACCCAGTACTTC.

The chain links TRBV4-3 to TRBJ2-1, with D perhaps being TRBD1 or TRBD2 (6 bases each). The germline CDR1 and CDR2 sequences are LGHNA and YSLEER. The CDR3 sequence is 16 residues long. V was pared by 4 bases and J by 7 bases, with 20 bases between. CDR3 DNA sequence: TGCGCCAGCAGCCCCAGGGGCATCGGGAGTGATAATGAGCAGTTCTTC. Translating it yields CASSPRGIGSDNEQFF.

J is TRBJ2-7 and V is TRBV18; D is unclear. Germline CDR1 reads KGHSH; CDR2 reads LQKENI. Deletions cut 1 base from V and 1 base from J, with 5 bases between. The CDR3 sequence is 13 residues long. The CDR3 DNA is TGTGCCAGCTCACCACAGCAGTCCTACGAGCAGTACTTC. It translates to CASSPQQSYEQYF. Full variable domain (rest looked up from reference TRBV18 and TRBJ2-7): NAGVMQNPRHLVRRRGQEARLRCSPMKGHSHVYWYRQLPEEGLKFMVYLQKENIIDESGMPKERFSAEFPKEGPSILRIQQVVRGDSAAYFCASSPQQSYEQYFGPGTRLTVT.

This clonotype has more than one count but fewer than ten. The J gene is TRBJ2-1, the V gene TRBV7-2; no clear D. The germline V gene has CDR1 SGHTA and CDR2 FQGNSA. The CDR3 has 14 residues. With 3 bases removed from V and 3 bases from J, the gap between germline ends came to 9 bases. The DNA for the CDR3 is TGTGCCAGCAGCTTGCAATCTGACTACAATGAGCAGTTCTTC. Translating gives CASSLQSDYNEQFF.

This clonotype was seen only a few times. The V call is TRBV7-2, the J call TRBJ1-2, with a weak D call TRBD1 (6 bases). Germline V lookup: CDR1 SGHTA, CDR2 FQGNSA. Trimming took off 4 bases at V and 4 bases at J, with 13 bases between the two ends. The CDR3 consists of 14 residues. CDR3 coding DNA: TGTGCCAGCAGCTCCAGGGGATACAGCTATGGCTACACCTTC. Protein: CASSSRGYSYGYTF.

The rearrangement uses TRBV4-3 and TRBJ1-2; D possibly corresponds to TRBD1 (6 bases). This CDR3 is 15 amino acids long. V lost 0 bases and J 8 bases, leaving 16 bases between the germline ends. Germline loops: CDR1 LGHNA, CDR2 YSLEER. CDR3 DNA: TGCGCCAGCAGCCAAGATTTATTCAGGGGTGAGGGCTACACCTTC. It translates to CASSQDLFRGEGYTF.

The chain recombines TRBV20-1 with TRBJ2-3; possible D gene TRBD1, 6 bases. Trimming pared 2 bases from V and 0 bases from J, leaving 9 bases between. The CDR3 is 14 amino acids. Germline-derived CDR1 and CDR2 are DFQATT and SNEGSKA (reference sequence). In DNA, the CDR3 is TGCAGTGCTAGAATGGGGGCAAGCACAGATACGCAGTATTTT. Residues: CSARMGASTDTQYF.

This clonotype was detected many times. The V call is TRBV2, the J call TRBJ1-5, with 8 nucleotides matching TRBD1. The CDR3 totals 14 residues. CDR1 and CDR2 from the germline V gene are SNHLY and FYNNEI. V lost 5 bases, J lost 7 bases, and 7 bases stayed unmatched. The CDR3 sequence is CASSIGQGRQPQHF. CDR3 bases: TGTGCCAGCAGTATTGGACAGGGCAGGCAGCCCCAGCATTTT.

This clonotype has only a few counts. The chain recombines TRBV5-1 with TRBJ2-3; D is ambiguous. CDR1 and CDR2 (germline): SGHRS, YFSETQ. The V end lost 0 bases, the J end lost 0 bases, and 11 bases lay between the germline ends. CDR3 length: 16 amino acids. The CDR3 nucleotides are TGCGCCAGCAGCTTGGATCGCAGCCCTAGCACAGATACGCAGTATTTT. It yields the protein CASSLDRSPSTDTQYF.

This clonotype came up a few times. V usage is TRBV20-1 and J usage is TRBJ1-5; no definite D call. Germline V gene sequence: CDR1 DFQATT, CDR2 SNEGSKA (reference sequence). CDR3 length: 14 residues. V shed 3 bases and J shed 2 bases, with 11 bases lying between them. CDR3 loop: CSASRSSGNQPQHF. The CDR3 DNA reads as TGCAGTGCTAGCCGTAGTTCCGGCAATCAGCCCCAGCATTTT.

For this clonotype: At one end the junction does not follow the germline gene, possibly because of a read error. The genes are TRBV20-1 and TRBJ1-4; 9 nucleotides align to TRBD1. Germline-derived CDR1 and CDR2 are DFQATT and SNEGSKA (reference sequence). The CDR3 runs to 13 residues. CDR3 DNA sequence: TGCTGTGCTGGGACAGGGCTTAATGAAAAACTGTTTTTT. Translating it yields CCAGTGLNEKLFF.

This clonotype was seen a handful of times. The rearrangement uses TRBV5-1 and TRBJ1-1; D is unclear. V was cut by 2 bases and J by 3 bases, with 14 bases left in between. The CDR3 consists of 15 residues. Germline CDR1 SGHRS, CDR2 YFSETQ. This CDR3 is CASSFAKPHDTEAFF. The CDR3 DNA is TGCGCCAGCAGCTTCGCGAAGCCTCACGACACTGAAGCTTTCTTT.

This clonotype was detected ten times or more. The chain uses TRBV4-2 and TRBJ1-1; unclear D gene. V lost 0 bases, J lost 1 base, and 9 bases lay in between. Germline loops: CDR1 LGHNA, CDR2 YNFKEQ. The CDR3 length is 15 residues. The DNA of the CDR3 is TGTGCCAGCAGCCAAGATGTGTGGGGGAACACTGAAGCTTTCTTT. Translation gives CASSQDVWGNTEAFF.